The 5 T cell receptor beta chains reported below all come from one sample, sequenced in a study of T-cell reconstitution after alpha-beta-depleted transplantation in children (TCRdb year 2016). Sample treatment or condition, as interpreted from the label and publication: allogeneic hematopoietic cell transplantation with graft depleted of TCRalphabeta T cells and CD19 B cells. The method was PCR. Sequencing used an Illumina HiSeq 2500. TCR library preparation used molecular barcoding, with unique molecular identifiers applied to normalize quantification of the TCRbeta repertoire. TCRdb reanalyzed the raw reads on its own, using fastp at Q25 for trimming and MiXCR for clone calling, and kept in-frame beta chains. Each CDR3 protein appears once, grouped with its most common genes and DNA. Present in this sample are about 980,000 distinct CDR3 sequences, less than 30% of which were seen just once. Over 25% of the sample comes from the top ten.

The sample in question was PBMCs, mostly from graft donor cells, obtained 360 days after TCRalphabeta/CD19-depleted stem cell transplant. All receptors derive from a boy under two years old who had a stem cell transplant for SCID, so the T cells may come from the graft donor.

This clonotype was detected only a few times. The V and J genes are TRBV7-9 and TRBJ2-7; D is uncertain. Trimming took off 4 bases at V and 2 bases at J, with 9 bases between the two ends. The germline gives CDR1 SEHNR, CDR2 FQNEAQ (reference sequence). This CDR3 region has 13 residues. The CDR3 region is CASSSQRTYEQYF. As DNA, the CDR3 is TGTGCCAGCAGCTCTCAACGGACCTACGAGCAGTACTTC.

The chain is built from TRBV4-3 and TRBJ2-3; D possibly corresponds to TRBD1 (6 bases). Per germline, CDR1 LGHNA and CDR2 YSLEER. This CDR3 spans 15 amino acids. V shed 0 bases and J shed 6 bases, with 13 bases lying between them. The CDR3 nucleotides read TGCGCCAGCAGCCAAGATGCCCCCAGGGGTGATACGCAGTATTTT. This encodes CASSQDAPRGDTQYF.

This clonotype has ten or more counts. V is TRBV11-3 and J is TRBJ2-1; D not resolved. Per germline, CDR1 SGHNT and CDR2 YENEEA. V was shortened by 5 bases and J by 7 bases, with 6 bases between the two germline ends. CDR3 size: 11 residues. The CDR3 sequence is CASSLTNEQFF. The CDR3 region has the DNA TGTGCCAGCAGCCTAACTAATGAGCAGTTCTTC.

This rearrangement joins TRBV2 to TRBJ2-3; 7 nucleotides line up with TRBD1. Trimming at V came to 7 bases and at J to 13 bases, leaving 8 bases not matched to a gene. Germline V CDR1 and CDR2: SNHLY, FYNNEI. CDR3 length equals 11 residues. This CDR3 reads CASMIRTGEYF. The DNA of the CDR3 is TGTGCCAGCATGATTCGGACAGGAGAGTATTTT.

V usage is TRBV9 and J usage is TRBJ2-5, with TRBD2 matching 8 bases. This CDR3 has 16 amino acids. The V gene end was trimmed by 0 bases and the J gene end by 4 bases; junction bases not matched to a gene: 8. The germline V gene encodes CDR1 SGDLS and CDR2 YYNGEE. CDR3 DNA: TGTGCCAGCAGCGTAGTGAGCGGGGGAGGAGCAGAGACCCAGTACTTC. Amino acids: CASSVVSGGGAETQYF. Using reference TRBV9 and TRBJ2-5 for the parts outside the CDR3, the full variable domain is DSGVTQTPKHLITATGQRVTLRCSPRSGDLSVYWYQQSLDQGLQFLIQYYNGEERAKGNILERFSAQQFPDLHSELNLSSLELGDSALYFCASSVVSGGGAETQYFGPGTRLLVL.